The 10 T cell receptor beta chains below come from one sample, sequenced in a study of blood T cell repertoires in COVID-19. Clones were sequenced by immunoSEQ multiplex PCR, and TCRdb holds only the in-frame ones, with some missing. The top ten clones hold less than 3.5% of a sample with a few hundred thousand clones, roughly 88% of them seen once. Sequencing was performed on peripheral blood. All receptors come from a woman younger than 45 with COVID-19, enrolled during active disease.

The CDR3 region has the DNA TGTGCCAGCAGCCCCCGACTAGCGGGAGGGCCCGGGGAGCTGTTTTTT. Its translation is CASSPRLAGGPGELFF. This sequence joins TRBV9 and TRBJ2-2; TRBD2 matches at 14 bases. Germline V gives CDR1 SGDLS, CDR2 YYNGEE. This CDR3 is built from 16 residues. V dropped 4 bases and J dropped 6; count of bases not matched to a gene: 5.

CDR3 sequence reads: CASSSTGGSETQYF. The CDR3 DNA reads as TGTGCCAGCAGTTCGACAGGGGGCTCGGAGACCCAGTACTTC. The gene calls are TRBV6-5 and TRBJ2-5; the match to TRBD1 covers 10 bases. This CDR3 has 14 residues. The germline CDR1 and CDR2 sequences are MNHEY and SVGAGI. Trimming removed 4 bases from V and 5 bases from J; junction bases left unmatched: 4.

The chain combines TRBV7-2 with TRBJ2-4; maybe TRBD1 (5 bases). Looked up from germline, CDR1 is SGHTA and CDR2 is FQGNSA. CDR3 length: 14 residues. V was pared by 4 bases and J by 6 bases, with 13 bases between. The CDR3 protein is CASSYRPGSNIQYF. The CDR3 coding sequence is TGTGCCAGCAGCTATCGGCCAGGGTCAAACATTCAGTACTTC.

This clone was seen a handful of times. This same CDR3 is encoded by further DNA sequences in the sample. This chain joins TRBV11-3 and TRBJ1-5; tentatively, D is TRBD1 (6 bases). CDR3 length equals 17 residues. The V gene's germline CDR1 is SGHNT and CDR2 YENEEA. The germline V and J ends were trimmed by 1 base and 9 bases, with 22 bases remaining between them. The CDR3, as DNA: TGTGCCAGCAGCTTAGTGCCTCGGAACAGGGCAAAGCGGCCCCAGCATTTT. This gives the protein CASSLVPRNRAKRPQHF.

This chain links TRBV6-1 with TRBJ1-1; D remains unclear. Trimming stripped 2 bases from V and 8 bases from J, with 15 bases between. The length of the CDR3 is 14 residues. CDR1 and CDR2 from the germline V gene are MNHNS and SASEGT. The CDR3 sequence: CASSEPRRRAEAFF. CDR3 DNA: TGTGCCAGCAGTGAACCAAGACGGAGGGCGGAAGCTTTCTTT.

V usage is TRBV27 and J usage is TRBJ1-1; tentative D call: TRBD1 (5 bases). This CDR3 is built from 16 residues. Deletions cut 6 bases from V and 0 bases from J, with 17 bases between. CDR1 is MNHEY and CDR2 is SMNVEV in the germline V gene (reference sequence). CDR3 loop: CASRGWGDGLNTEAFF. The DNA of the CDR3 is TGTGCCAGCAGGGGATGGGGGGACGGACTGAACACTGAAGCTTTCTTT.

V gene TRBV24-1 combines with J gene TRBJ2-3; D may be TRBD2 (6 bases). Trimming removed 3 bases at V and 6 bases at J, with 15 bases between. Germline V gives CDR1 KGHDR, CDR2 SFDVKD. The CDR3 is 15 residues long. The CDR3 loop reads CATSDPHGGFDTQYF. DNA of the CDR3: TGTGCCACCAGTGATCCTCATGGGGGGTTCGATACGCAGTATTTT.

The chain couples TRBV2 to TRBJ1-3; possible D gene TRBD1, 5 bases. Deletions cut 6 bases from V and 4 bases from J, with 7 bases between. The CDR3 is 12 residues long. Germline V gives CDR1 SNHLY, CDR2 FYNNEI. The CDR3 protein is CASRGVGNTIYF. CDR3 DNA: TGTGCCAGCAGAGGGGTCGGAAACACCATATATTTT.

This clone was seen just once. The chain combines TRBV7-6 with TRBJ2-2; D gene ambiguous. This CDR3 comprises 14 residues. Trimming stripped 6 bases from V and 3 bases from J, with 11 bases between. Germline lookup yields CDR1 SGHVS and CDR2 FNYEAQ. CDR3 amino acids: CASSSLPDTGELFF. As DNA, the CDR3 is TGTGCCAGCAGTTCCCTACCGGACACCGGGGAGCTGTTTTTT.

The chain combines TRBV11-2 with TRBJ2-1; 8 bases align to TRBD2. CDR1 SGHAT and CDR2 FQNNGV come from the germline V gene. The CDR3 extends over 14 amino acids. V lost 7 bases to trimming and J lost 12 bases; unmatched junction nucleotides: 14. In nucleotides, the CDR3 is TGTGCCAGCACCTCCTTAAACTCGGGAGGGATGCAGTTCTTC. It specifies CASTSLNSGGMQFF. The entire variable domain, with the rest obtained from reference TRBV11-2 and TRBJ2-1, is as follows: EAGVAQSPRYKIIEKRQSVAFWCNPISGHATLYWYQQILGQGPKLLIQFQNNGVVDDSQLPKDRFSAERLKGVDSTLKIQPAKLEDSAVYLCASTSLNSGGMQFFGPGTRLTVL.